This passage covers 16 T cell receptor beta chains from one sample sequenced in a study of cytomegalovirus exposure and HLA in healthy donors. PCR was performed using 60 Vbeta and 13 Jbeta primers. Profiling relied on immunoSEQ multiplex PCR, and the TCRdb table lists in-frame clones only, not all of them. Here the sample spans almost 200,000 clones, 85% being singletons. The sample consisted of PBMCs. The receptors derive from a woman in her fifties or sixties in good health and CMV-seronegative.

This chain connects TRBV27 to TRBJ2-2; 7 positions match TRBD2. The germline V gene has CDR1 MNHEY and CDR2 SMNVEV (reference sequence). V lost 2 bases to trimming and J lost 2 bases; unmatched junction nucleotides: 2. The CDR3 runs 15 residues. CDR3 residues: CASSLGGSNTGELFF. The CDR3 DNA reads as TGTGCCAGCAGTTTAGGCGGGAGTAACACCGGGGAGCTGTTTTTT.

This sequence joins TRBV5-4 and TRBJ2-2, with 11 bases fitting TRBD2. The germline V gene has CDR1 SGHNT and CDR2 YYREEE (reference sequence). With 1 base clipped from V and 4 bases from J, the junction kept 6 bases outside the gene matches. There are 17 residues in the CDR3. CDR3 sequence (DNA): TGTGCCAGCAGCTTGACTAGCGGGAGCTACCTCACCGGGGAGCTGTTTTTT. Encoded protein: CASSLTSGSYLTGELFF.

The chain combines TRBV6-1 with TRBJ2-7; 9 nucleotides agree with TRBD1. The trim removed 8 bases at V and 5 bases at J, leaving 4 bases unmatched. Per germline, CDR1 MNHNS and CDR2 SASEGT. The CDR3 length is 12 residues. The CDR3 loop is CASGTGWNEQYF. The CDR3 nucleotides read TGTGCCAGCGGGACAGGGTGGAACGAGCAGTACTTC.

As concerns this clone: Mismatch with germline at one junction end may stem from a read error. This chain joins TRBV7-9 and TRBJ1-5; possible D gene TRBD1, 6 bases. CDR1 is SEHNR, CDR2 FQNEAQ, per germline (reference sequence). The CDR3 extends over 16 amino acids. CDR3 loop: CSSSLGPTGRNQPQHF. The CDR3 DNA follows: TGTTCCAGCAGCTTAGGCCCGACAGGCCGGAATCAGCCCCAGCATTTT.

The rearrangement joins TRBV27 to TRBJ2-1; the match to TRBD2 covers 7 bases. In germline, CDR1 is MNHEY, CDR2 SMNVEV (reference sequence). V lost 4 bases to trimming and J lost 2 bases; unmatched junction nucleotides: 8. This CDR3 has 16 amino acids. The DNA of the CDR3 is TGTGCCAGCAGTTCCCTCGGGGCGGGAGCCTACAATGAGCAGTTCTTC. Its protein is CASSSLGAGAYNEQFF.

This chain joins TRBV27 and TRBJ1-2, with 11 nucleotides matching TRBD1. This CDR3 comprises 15 residues. Germline-derived CDR1 and CDR2 are MNHEY and SMNVEV (reference sequence). Germline trimming cut 1 base from V and 11 bases from J; bases unmatched to any gene: 9. CDR3 residues: CASSLLGTGGPPYTF. CDR3 nucleotides: TGTGCCAGCAGTTTATTGGGGACAGGGGGACCTCCTTACACCTTC.

The chain has TRBV19 and TRBJ2-1; no definite D call. The CDR3 has 14 residues. The V end lost 7 bases, the J end lost 8 bases, and 18 bases lay between the germline ends. Germline loops: CDR1 LNHDA, CDR2 SQIVND (reference sequence). CDR3 sequence reads: CASNSPKFSYEQFF. The CDR3 DNA follows: TGTGCCAGTAATTCGCCTAAATTTAGCTATGAGCAGTTCTTC.

The CDR3 region is CAWTETGGTQYF. CDR3 in DNA: TGTGCCTGGACCGAAACGGGGGGGACCCAGTACTTC. V is TRBV30 and J is TRBJ2-5; 7 nucleotides agree with TRBD2. The V segment lost 4 bases and the J segment 7 bases; nucleotides outside the gene matches: 6. This CDR3 is 12 amino acids long. Per the germline V gene, CDR1 is GTSNPN and CDR2 is SVGIG (reference sequence).

The gene calls are TRBV7-2 and TRBJ1-2, with D possibly TRBD1 on 5 matching bases. Trimming shortened V by 0 bases and J by 5 bases, and 16 bases separated the two germline ends. Germline CDR1 is SGHTA and CDR2 is FQGNSA. This CDR3 spans 16 amino acids. Here the CDR3 reads CASSLASRGLHYGYTF. The CDR3 DNA sequence: TGTGCCAGCAGCTTAGCGTCAAGGGGCCTTCATTATGGCTACACCTTC.

V gene TRBV6-6 combines with J gene TRBJ1-1, with D uncertain. The CDR3 has 15 amino acids. V lost 0 bases and J 0 bases, leaving 8 bases between the germline ends. CDR1 is MNHNY, CDR2 SVGAGI, per germline (reference sequence). The CDR3 spells CASSYSVEVNTEAFF. CDR3 in DNA: TGTGCCAGCAGTTACTCAGTGGAGGTGAACACTGAAGCTTTCTTT.

This chain uses TRBV6-5 with TRBJ2-7; 7 bases match TRBD1. The CDR3 spans 14 residues. Losses at the gene ends were 6 bases for V and 6 bases for J; bases not matched to a gene: 11. CDR1 MNHEY and CDR2 SVGAGI come from the germline V gene. Here the CDR3 reads CASRRGQSTSEQYF. The CDR3 nucleotides are TGTGCCAGCAGAAGGGGACAGAGTACGTCCGAGCAGTACTTC.

The chain recombines TRBV28 with TRBJ2-7, with 7 bases matching TRBD2. This CDR3 region has 14 residues. Trimming took 9 bases from V and 3 from J; bases not matched to a gene: 11. CDR1 MDHEN and CDR2 SYDVKM come from the germline V gene. This CDR3 reads CASRGGGVRYEQYF. The CDR3 coding sequence is TGTGCCAGTCGTGGTGGGGGGGTCCGCTACGAGCAGTACTTC.

The chain couples TRBV4-1 to TRBJ2-5; maybe TRBD1 (6 bases). The germline V gene has CDR1 MGHRA and CDR2 YSYEKL. This CDR3 is built from 14 residues. The V end was cut by 5 bases, the J end by 2 bases, with 12 bases between. The CDR3 sequence is CASSYLTGQETQYF. Here the CDR3 DNA reads TGCGCCAGCAGCTATCTGACAGGACAAGAGACCCAGTACTTC.

The genes are TRBV6-6 and TRBJ1-6, with TRBD1 matching 7 bases. This CDR3 contains 14 residues. Trimming at V came to 6 bases and at J to 8 bases, leaving 7 bases not matched to a gene. Looked up from germline, CDR1 is MNHNY and CDR2 is SVGAGI (reference sequence). The CDR3 protein is CASRLQGKDSPLHF. The CDR3 nucleotides are TGTGCCAGCAGATTACAGGGGAAGGATTCACCCCTCCACTTT.

V gene TRBV2 combines with J gene TRBJ1-5; perhaps TRBD1 as D (5 bases). Trimming removed 5 bases from V and 4 bases from J, with 15 bases in between. In germline, CDR1 is SNHLY, CDR2 FYNNEI. The CDR3 loop spans 15 amino acids. The CDR3 DNA sequence: TGTGCCAGCAGTCCCCGGCAGGGAGGGAATCAGCCCCAGCATTTT. Its translation is CASSPRQGGNQPQHF.

The rearrangement uses TRBV7-6 and TRBJ1-1; TRBD1 might be the D (6 bases). CDR1 and CDR2 (germline): SGHVS, FNYEAQ. CDR3 length equals 13 residues. With 5 bases removed from V and 4 bases from J, the gap between germline ends came to 11 bases. CDR3 sequence reads: CASSATGITEAFF. The CDR3 DNA sequence: TGTGCCAGCAGCGCTACAGGGATCACTGAAGCTTTCTTT.